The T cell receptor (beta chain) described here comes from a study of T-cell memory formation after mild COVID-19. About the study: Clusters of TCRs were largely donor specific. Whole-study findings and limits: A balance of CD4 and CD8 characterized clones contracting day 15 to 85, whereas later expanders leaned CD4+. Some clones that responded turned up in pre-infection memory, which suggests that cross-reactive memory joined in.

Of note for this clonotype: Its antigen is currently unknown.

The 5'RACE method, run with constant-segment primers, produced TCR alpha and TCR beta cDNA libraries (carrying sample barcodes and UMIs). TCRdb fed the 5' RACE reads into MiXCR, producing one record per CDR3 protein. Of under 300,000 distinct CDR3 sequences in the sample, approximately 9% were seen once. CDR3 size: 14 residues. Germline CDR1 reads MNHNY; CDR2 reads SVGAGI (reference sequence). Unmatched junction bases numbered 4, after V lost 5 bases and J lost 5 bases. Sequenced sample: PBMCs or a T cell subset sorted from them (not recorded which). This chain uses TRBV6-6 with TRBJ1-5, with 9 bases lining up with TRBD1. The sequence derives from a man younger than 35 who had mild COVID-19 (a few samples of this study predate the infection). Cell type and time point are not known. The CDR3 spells CASSTGGKDQPQHF. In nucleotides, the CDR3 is TGTGCCAGCAGTACAGGGGGCAAGGATCAGCCCCAGCATTTT.